The clone carrying this T cell receptor beta chain was detected once. The antigen is unknown. This record comes from a study of Ad26.COV2.S vaccination and SARS-CoV-2 variants. Study overall: This donor came from the COV1001 trial of Ad26.COV2.S. Study observations and caveats: Placebo recipients had lower spike-specific TCR breadth than vaccine recipients.

TCRdb's copy holds only in-frame clones and misses some; the assay was immunoSEQ multiplex PCR. The sample consists of 380,000 or so clones, about 86% of them appearing once. Treatment described: roughly 20 received Ad26.COV2.S at low or high dose, single or two shots; about 5 received placebo; per-sample allocation not given. Samples were taken on day 63 after the first vaccine or placebo injection. There are 13 residues in the CDR3. The germline V gene has CDR1 SGHDT and CDR2 YYEEEE. V was shortened by 4 bases and J by 4 bases, with 11 bases between the two germline ends. This TCR was sampled from a person aged 18-65 years who received the Ad26.COV2.S COVID-19 vaccine or a placebo. The chain uses TRBV5-6 and TRBJ1-2, with D unresolved. This sample comprised peripheral blood, obtained in a trial of Ad26.COV2.S vaccine versus placebo. The CDR3: CASSAGPSYGYTF. The CDR3 nucleotides are TGTGCCAGCAGCGCCGGGCCATCCTATGGCTACACCTTC. The variable domain in full, with the rest retrieved from reference TRBV5-6 and TRBJ1-2, is DAGVTQSPTHLIKTRGQQVTLRCSPKSGHDTVSWYQQALGQGPQFIFQYYEEEERQRGNFPDRFSGHQFPNYSSELNVNALLLGDSALYLCASSAGPSYGYTFGSGTRLTVV.